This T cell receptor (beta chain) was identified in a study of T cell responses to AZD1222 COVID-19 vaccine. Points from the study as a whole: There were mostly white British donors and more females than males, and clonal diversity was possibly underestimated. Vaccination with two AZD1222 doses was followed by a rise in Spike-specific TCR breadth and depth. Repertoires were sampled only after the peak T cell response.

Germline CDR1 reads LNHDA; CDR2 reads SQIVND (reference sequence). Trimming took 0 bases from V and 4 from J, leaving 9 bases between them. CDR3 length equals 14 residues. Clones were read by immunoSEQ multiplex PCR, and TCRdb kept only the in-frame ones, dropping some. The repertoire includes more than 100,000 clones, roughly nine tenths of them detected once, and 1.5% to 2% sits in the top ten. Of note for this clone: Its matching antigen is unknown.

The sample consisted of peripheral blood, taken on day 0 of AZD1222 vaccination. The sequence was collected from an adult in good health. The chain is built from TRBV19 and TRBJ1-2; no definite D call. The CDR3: CASSIDPALYGYTF. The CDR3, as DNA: TGTGCCAGTAGTATAGATCCGGCTCTCTATGGCTACACCTTC.